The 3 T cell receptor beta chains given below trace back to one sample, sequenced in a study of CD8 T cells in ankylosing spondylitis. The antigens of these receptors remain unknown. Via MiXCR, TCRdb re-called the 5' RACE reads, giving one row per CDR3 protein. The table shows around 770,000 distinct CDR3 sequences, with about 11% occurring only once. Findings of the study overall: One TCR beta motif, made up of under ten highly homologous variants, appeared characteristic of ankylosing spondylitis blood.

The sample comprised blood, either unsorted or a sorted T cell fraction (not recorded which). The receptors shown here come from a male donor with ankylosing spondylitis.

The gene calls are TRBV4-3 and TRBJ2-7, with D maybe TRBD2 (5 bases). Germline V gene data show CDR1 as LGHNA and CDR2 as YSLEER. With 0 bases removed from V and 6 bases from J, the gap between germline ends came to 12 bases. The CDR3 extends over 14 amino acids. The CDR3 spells CASSQDLEAGEQYF. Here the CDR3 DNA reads TGCGCCAGCAGCCAAGATCTTGAGGCGGGCGAGCAGTACTTC.

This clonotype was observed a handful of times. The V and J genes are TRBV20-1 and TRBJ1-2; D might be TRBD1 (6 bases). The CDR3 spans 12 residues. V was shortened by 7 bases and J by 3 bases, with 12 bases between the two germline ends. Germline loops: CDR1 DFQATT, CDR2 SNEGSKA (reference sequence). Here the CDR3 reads CSVPSGDYGYTF. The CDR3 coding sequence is TGCAGTGTCCCATCAGGGGACTATGGCTACACCTTC.

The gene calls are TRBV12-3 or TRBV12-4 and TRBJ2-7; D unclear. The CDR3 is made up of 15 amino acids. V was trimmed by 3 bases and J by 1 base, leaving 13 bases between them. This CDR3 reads CASSFSPGRSYEQYF. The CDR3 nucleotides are TGTGCCAGCAGTTTTAGTCCGGGCAGATCCTACGAGCAGTACTTC.